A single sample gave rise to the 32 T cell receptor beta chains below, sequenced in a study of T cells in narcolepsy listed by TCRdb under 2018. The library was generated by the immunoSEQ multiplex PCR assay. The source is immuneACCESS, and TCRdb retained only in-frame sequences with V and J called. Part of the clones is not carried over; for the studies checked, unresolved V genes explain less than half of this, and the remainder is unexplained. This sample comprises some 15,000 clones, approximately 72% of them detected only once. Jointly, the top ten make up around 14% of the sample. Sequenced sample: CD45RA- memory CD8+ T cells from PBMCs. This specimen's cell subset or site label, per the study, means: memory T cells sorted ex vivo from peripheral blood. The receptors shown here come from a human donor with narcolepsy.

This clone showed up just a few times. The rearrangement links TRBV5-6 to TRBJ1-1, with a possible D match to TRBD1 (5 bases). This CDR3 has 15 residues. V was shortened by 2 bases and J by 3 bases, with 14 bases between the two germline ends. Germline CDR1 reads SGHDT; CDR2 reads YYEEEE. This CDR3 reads CASSLDGTEYTEAFF. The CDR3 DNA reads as TGTGCCAGCAGCTTAGACGGGACCGAATACACTGAAGCTTTCTTT.

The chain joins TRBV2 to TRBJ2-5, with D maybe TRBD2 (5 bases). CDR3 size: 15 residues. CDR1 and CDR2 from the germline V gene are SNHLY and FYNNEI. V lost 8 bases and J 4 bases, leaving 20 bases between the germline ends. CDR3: CASGETSLTGETQYF. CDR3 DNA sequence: TGTGCCAGCGGGGAAACTAGTCTGACGGGAGAGACCCAGTACTTC.

In DNA form, the CDR3 reads TGTGCCAGCAGTTCCTACACTGAAGCTTTCTTT. This encodes CASSSYTEAFF. The V call is TRBV5-4, the J call TRBJ1-1, with no clear D. Germline-derived CDR1 and CDR2 are SGHNT and YYREEE (reference sequence). The CDR3 spans 11 residues. Trimming took 5 bases from V and 3 from J, leaving 5 bases between them.

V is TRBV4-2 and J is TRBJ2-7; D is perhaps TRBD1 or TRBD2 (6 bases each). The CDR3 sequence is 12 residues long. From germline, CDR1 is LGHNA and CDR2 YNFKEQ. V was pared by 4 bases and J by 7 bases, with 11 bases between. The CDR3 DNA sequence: TGTGCCAGCAGCCTGGGGGGCGGGGAGCAGTACTTC. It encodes CASSLGGGEQYF.

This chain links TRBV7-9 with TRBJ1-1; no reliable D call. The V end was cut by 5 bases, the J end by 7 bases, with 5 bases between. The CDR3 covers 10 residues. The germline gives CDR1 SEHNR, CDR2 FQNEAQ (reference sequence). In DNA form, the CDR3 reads TGTGCCAGCAGCCTTTTTGAAGCTTTCTTT. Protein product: CASSLFEAFF.

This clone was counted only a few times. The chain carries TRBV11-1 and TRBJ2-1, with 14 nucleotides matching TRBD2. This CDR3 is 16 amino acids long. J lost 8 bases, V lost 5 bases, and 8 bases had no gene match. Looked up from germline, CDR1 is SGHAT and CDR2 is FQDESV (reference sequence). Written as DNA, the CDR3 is TGTGCCAGCAGCCCCCCGGGACTAGCGGGAGTCTATGAGCAGTTCTTC. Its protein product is CASSPPGLAGVYEQFF.

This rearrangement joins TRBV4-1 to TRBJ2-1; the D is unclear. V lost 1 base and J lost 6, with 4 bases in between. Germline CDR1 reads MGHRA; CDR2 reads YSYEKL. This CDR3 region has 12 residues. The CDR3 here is CASSQVSNEQFF. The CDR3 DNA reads TGCGCCAGCAGCCAAGTCAGCAATGAGCAGTTCTTC.

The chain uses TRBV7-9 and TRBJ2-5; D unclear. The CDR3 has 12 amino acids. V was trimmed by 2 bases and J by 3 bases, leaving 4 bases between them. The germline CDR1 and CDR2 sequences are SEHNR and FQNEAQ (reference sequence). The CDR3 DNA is TGTGCCAGCAGCTTAACAGAAGAGACCCAGTACTTC. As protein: CASSLTEETQYF.

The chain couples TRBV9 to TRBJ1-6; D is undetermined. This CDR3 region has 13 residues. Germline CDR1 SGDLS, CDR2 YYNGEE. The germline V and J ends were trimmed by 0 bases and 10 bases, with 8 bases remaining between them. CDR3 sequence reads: CASSVGALSPLHF. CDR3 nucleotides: TGTGCCAGCAGCGTAGGGGCGCTCTCACCCCTCCACTTT.

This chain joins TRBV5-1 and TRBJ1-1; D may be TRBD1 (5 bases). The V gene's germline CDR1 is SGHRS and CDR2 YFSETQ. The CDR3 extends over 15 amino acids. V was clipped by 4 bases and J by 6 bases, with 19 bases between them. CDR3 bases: TGCGCCAGCAGCGCCCGGGGGGACGATGGCGCTGAAGCTTTCTTT. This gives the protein CASSARGDDGAEAFF.

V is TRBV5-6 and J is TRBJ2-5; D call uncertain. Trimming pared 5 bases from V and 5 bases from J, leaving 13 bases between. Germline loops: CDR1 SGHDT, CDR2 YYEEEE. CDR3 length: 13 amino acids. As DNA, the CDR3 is TGTGCCAGCAGTCCCGGGCCAACGGAGACCCAGTACTTC. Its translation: CASSPGPTETQYF.

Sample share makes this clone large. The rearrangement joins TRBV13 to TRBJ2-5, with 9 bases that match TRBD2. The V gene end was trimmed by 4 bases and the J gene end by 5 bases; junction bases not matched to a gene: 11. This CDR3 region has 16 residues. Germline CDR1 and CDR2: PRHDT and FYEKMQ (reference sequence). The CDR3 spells CASSSLYRTSGETQYF. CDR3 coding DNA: TGTGCCAGCAGCTCCCTCTACCGAACTAGCGGGGAGACCCAGTACTTC.

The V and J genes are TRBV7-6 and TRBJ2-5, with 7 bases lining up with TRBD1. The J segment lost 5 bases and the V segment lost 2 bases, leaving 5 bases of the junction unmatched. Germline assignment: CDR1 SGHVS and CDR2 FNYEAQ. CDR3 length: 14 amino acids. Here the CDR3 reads CASSLRDRVETQYF. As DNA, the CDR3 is TGTGCCAGCAGCTTACGTGACAGGGTGGAGACCCAGTACTTC.

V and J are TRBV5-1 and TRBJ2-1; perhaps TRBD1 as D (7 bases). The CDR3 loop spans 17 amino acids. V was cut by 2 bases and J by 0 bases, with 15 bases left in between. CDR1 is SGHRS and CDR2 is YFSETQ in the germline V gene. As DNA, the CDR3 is TGCGCCAGCAGCTTCAGGGGGGCATATTACTCCTACAATGAGCAGTTCTTC. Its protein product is CASSFRGAYYSYNEQFF.

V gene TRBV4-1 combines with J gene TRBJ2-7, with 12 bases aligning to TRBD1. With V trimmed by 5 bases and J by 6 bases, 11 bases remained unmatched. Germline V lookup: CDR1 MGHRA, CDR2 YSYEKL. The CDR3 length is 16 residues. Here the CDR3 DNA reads TGCGCCAGCAGCTTACAACCGGGACAGGGGGCCCGCGAGCAGTACTTC. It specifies CASSLQPGQGAREQYF.

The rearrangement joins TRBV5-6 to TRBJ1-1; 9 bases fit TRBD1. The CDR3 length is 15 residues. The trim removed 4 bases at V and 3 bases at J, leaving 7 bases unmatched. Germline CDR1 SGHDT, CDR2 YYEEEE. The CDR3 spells CASSVDRGEDTEAFF. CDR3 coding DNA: TGTGCCAGCAGCGTGGACAGGGGAGAGGACACTGAAGCTTTCTTT.

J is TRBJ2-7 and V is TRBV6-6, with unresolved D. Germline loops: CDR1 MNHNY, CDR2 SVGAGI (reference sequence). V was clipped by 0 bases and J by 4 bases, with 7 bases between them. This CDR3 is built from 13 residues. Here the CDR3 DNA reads TGTGCCAGCAGTTACTCGTCCTATTACGAGCAGTACTTC. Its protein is CASSYSSYYEQYF.

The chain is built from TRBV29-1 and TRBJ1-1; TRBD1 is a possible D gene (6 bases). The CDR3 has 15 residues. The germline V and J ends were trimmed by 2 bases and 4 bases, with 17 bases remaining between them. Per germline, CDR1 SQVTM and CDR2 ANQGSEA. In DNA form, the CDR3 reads TGCAGCGTTGAAAAGCGGGGGGCGTTATCCACTGAAGCTTTCTTT. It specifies CSVEKRGALSTEAFF.

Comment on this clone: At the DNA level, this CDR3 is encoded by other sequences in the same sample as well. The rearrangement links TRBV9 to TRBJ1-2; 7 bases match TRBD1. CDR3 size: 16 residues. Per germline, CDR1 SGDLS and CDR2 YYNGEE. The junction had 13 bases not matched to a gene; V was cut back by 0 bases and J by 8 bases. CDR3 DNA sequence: TGTGCCAGCAGCGTAGGCCGGCAGGGGGGGTTGGTAGGCTACACCTTC. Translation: CASSVGRQGGLVGYTF.

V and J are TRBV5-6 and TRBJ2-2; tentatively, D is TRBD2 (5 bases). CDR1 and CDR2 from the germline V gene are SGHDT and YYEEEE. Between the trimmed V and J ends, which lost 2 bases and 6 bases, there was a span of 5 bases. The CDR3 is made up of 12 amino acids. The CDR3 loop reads CASSFSAGELFF. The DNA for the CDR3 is TGTGCCAGCAGCTTTAGCGCCGGGGAGCTGTTTTTT.

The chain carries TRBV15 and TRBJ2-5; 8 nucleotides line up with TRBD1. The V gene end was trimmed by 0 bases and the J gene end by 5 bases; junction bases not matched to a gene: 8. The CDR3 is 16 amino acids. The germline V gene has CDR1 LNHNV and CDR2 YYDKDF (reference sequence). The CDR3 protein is CATSRESTGAGETQYF. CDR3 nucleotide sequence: TGTGCCACCAGCAGAGAGTCGACAGGGGCAGGGGAGACCCAGTACTTC.

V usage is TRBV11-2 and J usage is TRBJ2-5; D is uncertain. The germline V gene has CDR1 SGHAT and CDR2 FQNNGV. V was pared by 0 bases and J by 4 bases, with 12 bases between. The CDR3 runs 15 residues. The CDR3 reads CASSLEGHPRETQYF. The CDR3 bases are TGTGCCAGCAGCTTAGAGGGCCATCCCAGAGAGACCCAGTACTTC.

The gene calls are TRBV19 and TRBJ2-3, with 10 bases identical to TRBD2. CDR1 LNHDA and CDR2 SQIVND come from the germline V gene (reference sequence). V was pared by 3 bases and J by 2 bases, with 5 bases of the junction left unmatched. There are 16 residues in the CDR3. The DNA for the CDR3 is TGTGCCAGTAGTATTTTAGGGACTAGCGACACAGATACGCAGTATTTT. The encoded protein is CASSILGTSDTDTQYF.

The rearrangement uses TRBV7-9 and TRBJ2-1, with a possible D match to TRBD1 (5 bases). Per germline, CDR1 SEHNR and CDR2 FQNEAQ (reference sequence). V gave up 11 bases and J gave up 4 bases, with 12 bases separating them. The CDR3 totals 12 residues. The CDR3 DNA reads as TGTGCCGGACGCGACAGATACAATGAGCAGTTCTTC. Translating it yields CAGRDRYNEQFF.

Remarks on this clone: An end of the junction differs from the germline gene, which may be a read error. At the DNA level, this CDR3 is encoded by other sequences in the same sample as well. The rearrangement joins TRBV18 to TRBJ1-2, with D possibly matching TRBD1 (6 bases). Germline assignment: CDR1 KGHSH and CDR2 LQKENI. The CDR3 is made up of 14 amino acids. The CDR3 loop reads CASSPGRGVYGYTF. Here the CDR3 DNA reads TGCGCCAGCTCACCAGGCAGGGGTGTCTATGGCTACACCTTC.

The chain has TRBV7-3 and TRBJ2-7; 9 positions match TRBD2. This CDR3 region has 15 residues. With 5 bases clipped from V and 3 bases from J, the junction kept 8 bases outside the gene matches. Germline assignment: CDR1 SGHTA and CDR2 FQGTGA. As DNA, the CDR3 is TGTGCCAGCAGCCCCAAGCGGGGGGAACTCTACGAGCAGTACTTC. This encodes CASSPKRGELYEQYF.

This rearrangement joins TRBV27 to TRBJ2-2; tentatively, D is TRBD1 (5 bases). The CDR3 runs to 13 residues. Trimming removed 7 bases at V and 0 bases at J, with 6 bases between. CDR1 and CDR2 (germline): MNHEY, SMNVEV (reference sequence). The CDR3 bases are TGTGCCAGCATAGGGGCGAACACCGGGGAGCTGTTTTTT. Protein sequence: CASIGANTGELFF.

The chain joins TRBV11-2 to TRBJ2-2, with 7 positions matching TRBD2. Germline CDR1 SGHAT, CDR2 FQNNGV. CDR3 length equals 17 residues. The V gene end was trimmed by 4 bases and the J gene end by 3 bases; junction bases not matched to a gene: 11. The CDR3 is CASSYRLAAGDTGELFF. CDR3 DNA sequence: TGTGCCAGCAGCTACCGACTAGCCGCCGGGGACACCGGGGAGCTGTTTTTT.

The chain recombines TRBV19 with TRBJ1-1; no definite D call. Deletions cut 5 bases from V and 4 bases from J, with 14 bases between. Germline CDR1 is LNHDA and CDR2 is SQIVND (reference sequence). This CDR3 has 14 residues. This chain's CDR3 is CASSHDVGGTEAFF. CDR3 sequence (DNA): TGTGCCAGTAGTCACGACGTCGGAGGCACTGAAGCTTTCTTT.

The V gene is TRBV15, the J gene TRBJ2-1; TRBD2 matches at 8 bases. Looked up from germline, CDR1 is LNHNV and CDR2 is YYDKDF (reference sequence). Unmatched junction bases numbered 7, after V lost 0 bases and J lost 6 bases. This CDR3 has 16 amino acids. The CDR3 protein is CATSRDRAGGVNEQFF. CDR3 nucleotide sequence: TGTGCCACCAGCAGAGATCGTGCGGGGGGCGTCAATGAGCAGTTCTTC.

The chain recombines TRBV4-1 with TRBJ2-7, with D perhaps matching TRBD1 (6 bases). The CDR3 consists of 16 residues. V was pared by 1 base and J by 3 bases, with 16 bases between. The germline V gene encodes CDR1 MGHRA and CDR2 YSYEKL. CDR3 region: CASSQGTEHGFYEQYF. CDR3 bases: TGCGCCAGCAGCCAAGGGACAGAGCATGGGTTCTACGAGCAGTACTTC.

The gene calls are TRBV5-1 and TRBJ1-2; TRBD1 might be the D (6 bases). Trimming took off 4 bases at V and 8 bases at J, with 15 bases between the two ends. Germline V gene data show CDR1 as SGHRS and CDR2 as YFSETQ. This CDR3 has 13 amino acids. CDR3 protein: CASSRGADRGYTF. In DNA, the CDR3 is TGCGCCAGCAGCCGGGGGGCAGACCGCGGCTACACCTTC.